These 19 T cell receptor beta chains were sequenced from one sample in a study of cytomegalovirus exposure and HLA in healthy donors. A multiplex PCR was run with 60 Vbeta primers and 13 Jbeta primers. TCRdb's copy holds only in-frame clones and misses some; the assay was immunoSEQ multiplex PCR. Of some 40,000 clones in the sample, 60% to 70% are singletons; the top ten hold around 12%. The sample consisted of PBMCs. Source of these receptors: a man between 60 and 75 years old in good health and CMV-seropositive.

CDR3 in DNA: TGTGCCAGCAGTTCGGTTGATGAGCAGTTCTTC. It yields the protein CASSSVDEQFF. The chain uses TRBV6-6 and TRBJ2-1, with D hard to call. The CDR3 length is 11 residues. Per the germline V gene, CDR1 is MNHNY and CDR2 is SVGAGI (reference sequence). The ends were cut back, 4 bases at V and 8 bases at J, with 6 bases in the middle.

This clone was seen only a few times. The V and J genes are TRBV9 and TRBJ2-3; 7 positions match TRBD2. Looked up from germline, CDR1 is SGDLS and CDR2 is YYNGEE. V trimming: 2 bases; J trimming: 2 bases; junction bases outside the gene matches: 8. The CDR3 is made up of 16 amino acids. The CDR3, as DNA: TGTGCCAGCAGCGTCAGCGGGGTAGTTCCCACAGATACGCAGTATTTT. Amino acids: CASSVSGVVPTDTQYF.

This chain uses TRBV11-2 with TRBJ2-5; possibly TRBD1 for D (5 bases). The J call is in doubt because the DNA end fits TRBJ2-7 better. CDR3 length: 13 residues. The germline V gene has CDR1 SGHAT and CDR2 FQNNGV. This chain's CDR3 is CASSLTDPYEQYF. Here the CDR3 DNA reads TGTGCCAGCAGCTTGACAGATCCCTACGAGCAGTACTTC.

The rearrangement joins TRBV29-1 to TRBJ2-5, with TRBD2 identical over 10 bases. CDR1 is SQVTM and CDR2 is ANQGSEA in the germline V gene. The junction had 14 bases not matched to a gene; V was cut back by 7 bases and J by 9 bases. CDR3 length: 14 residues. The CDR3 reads CSAEGLANPGAQYF. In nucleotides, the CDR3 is TGCAGCGCCGAGGGACTAGCGAACCCAGGGGCCCAGTACTTC.

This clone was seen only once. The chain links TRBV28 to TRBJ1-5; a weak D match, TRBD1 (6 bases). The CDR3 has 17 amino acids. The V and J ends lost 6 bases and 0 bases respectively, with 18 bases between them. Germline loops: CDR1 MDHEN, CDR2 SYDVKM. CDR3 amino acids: CASRSAEGDNSNQPQHF. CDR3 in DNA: TGTGCCAGCAGATCCGCTGAGGGGGACAATAGCAATCAGCCCCAGCATTTT.

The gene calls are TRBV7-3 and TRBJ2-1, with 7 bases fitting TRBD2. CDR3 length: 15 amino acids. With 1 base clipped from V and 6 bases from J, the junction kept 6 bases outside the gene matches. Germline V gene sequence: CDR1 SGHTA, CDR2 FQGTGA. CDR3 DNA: TGTGCCAGCAGCTTAAAAAAAGCTAGCGGCAATGAGCAGTTCTTC. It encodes CASSLKKASGNEQFF.

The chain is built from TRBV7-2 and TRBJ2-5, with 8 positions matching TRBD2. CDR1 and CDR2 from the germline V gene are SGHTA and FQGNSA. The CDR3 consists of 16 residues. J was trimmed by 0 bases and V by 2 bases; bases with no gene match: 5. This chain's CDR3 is CASSLLPGGYQETQYF. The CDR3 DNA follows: TGTGCCAGCAGCTTACTTCCGGGAGGGTACCAAGAGACCCAGTACTTC.

In nucleotides, the CDR3 is TGTGCCAGCACCCTAACAGGGCCTAACACCGGGGAGCTGTTTTTT. Translated, it gives CASTLTGPNTGELFF. V gene TRBV27 combines with J gene TRBJ2-2, with a weak D call TRBD1 (6 bases). Germline V gives CDR1 MNHEY, CDR2 SMNVEV (reference sequence). V lost 7 bases and J lost 2, with 14 bases in between. This CDR3 spans 15 amino acids.

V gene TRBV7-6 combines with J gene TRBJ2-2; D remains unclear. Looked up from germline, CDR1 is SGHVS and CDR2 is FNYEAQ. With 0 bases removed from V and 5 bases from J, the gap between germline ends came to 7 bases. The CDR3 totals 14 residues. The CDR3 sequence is CASSLALRTGELFF. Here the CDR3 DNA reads TGTGCCAGCAGCTTAGCTTTGCGGACCGGGGAGCTGTTTTTT.

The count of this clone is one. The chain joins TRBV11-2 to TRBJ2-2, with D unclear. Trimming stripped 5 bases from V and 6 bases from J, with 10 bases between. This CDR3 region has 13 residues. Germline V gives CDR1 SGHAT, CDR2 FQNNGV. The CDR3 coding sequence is TGTGCCAGCAGCCCAGTGATCTCCGGGGAGCTGTTTTTT. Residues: CASSPVISGELFF.

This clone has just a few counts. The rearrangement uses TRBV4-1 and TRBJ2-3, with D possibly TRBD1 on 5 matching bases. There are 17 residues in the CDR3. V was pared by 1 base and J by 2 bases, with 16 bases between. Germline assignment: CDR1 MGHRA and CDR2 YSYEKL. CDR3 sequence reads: CASSQGLERGATDTQYF. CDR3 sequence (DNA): TGCGCCAGCAGCCAAGGATTGGAAAGGGGCGCCACAGATACGCAGTATTTT.

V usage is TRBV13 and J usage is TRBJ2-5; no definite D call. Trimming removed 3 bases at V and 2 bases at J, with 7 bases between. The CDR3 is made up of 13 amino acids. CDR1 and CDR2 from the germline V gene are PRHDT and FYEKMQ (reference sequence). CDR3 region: CASSLEQQETQYF. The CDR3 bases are TGTGCCAGCAGCTTGGAGCAGCAAGAGACCCAGTACTTC.

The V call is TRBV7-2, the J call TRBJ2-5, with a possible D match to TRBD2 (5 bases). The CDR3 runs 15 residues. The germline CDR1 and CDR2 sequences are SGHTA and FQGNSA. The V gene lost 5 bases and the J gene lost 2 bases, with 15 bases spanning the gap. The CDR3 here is CASSPYYQRQETQYF. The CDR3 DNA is TGTGCCAGCAGCCCGTACTACCAGCGGCAAGAGACCCAGTACTTC.

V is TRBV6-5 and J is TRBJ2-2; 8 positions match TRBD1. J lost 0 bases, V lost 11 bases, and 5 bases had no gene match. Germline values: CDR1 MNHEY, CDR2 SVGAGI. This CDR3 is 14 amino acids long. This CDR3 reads CAGRQGTNTGELFF. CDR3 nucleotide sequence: TGTGCCGGGAGACAGGGGACGAACACCGGGGAGCTGTTTTTT.

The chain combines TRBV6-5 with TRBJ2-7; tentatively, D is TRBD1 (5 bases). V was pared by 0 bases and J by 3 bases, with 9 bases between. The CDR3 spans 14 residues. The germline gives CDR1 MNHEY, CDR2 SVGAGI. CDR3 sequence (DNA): TGTGCCAGCAGTTACTCAGGGGTAGGCTACGAGCAGTACTTC. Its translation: CASSYSGVGYEQYF.

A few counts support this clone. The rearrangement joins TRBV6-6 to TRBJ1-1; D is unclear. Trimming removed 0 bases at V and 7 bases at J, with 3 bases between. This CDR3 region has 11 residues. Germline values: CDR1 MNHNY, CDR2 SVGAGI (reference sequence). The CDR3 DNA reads TGTGCCAGCAGTTACTCCTATGAAGCTTTCTTT. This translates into CASSYSYEAFF.

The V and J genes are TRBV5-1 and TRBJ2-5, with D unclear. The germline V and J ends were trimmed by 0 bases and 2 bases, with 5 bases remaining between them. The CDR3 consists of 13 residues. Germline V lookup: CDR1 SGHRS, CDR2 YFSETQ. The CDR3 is CASSLGRQETQYF. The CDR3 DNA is TGCGCCAGCAGCTTGGGTCGTCAAGAGACCCAGTACTTC.

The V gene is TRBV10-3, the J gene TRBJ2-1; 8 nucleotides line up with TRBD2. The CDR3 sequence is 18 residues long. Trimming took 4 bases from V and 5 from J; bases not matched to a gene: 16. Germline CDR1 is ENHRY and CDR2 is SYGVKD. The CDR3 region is CAISVDPSGRKSHNEQFF. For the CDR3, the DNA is TGTGCCATCAGTGTTGATCCTAGCGGGCGCAAGTCTCACAATGAGCAGTTCTTC.

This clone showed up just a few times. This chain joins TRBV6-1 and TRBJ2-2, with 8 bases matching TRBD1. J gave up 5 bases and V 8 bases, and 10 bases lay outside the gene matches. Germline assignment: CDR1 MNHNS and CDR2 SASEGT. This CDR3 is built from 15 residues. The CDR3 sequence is CASGRQGTGTGELFF. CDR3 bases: TGTGCCAGCGGAAGACAGGGGACGGGAACCGGGGAGCTGTTTTTT.